One sample yielded the 31 T cell receptor beta chains listed below, sequenced in a study of T cell repertoires in cytomegalovirus infection (dated by TCRdb to 2018 to 2020). Data came from an Illumina HiSeq 1500. TCRdb reprocessing: public reads trimmed at Q25 with fastp, clones called with MiXCR, in-frame beta chains kept. Entries that share a CDR3 protein sequence are merged under the most common genes and DNA. The sample table lists around 450,000 distinct CDR3 sequences, under 40% of them with a count of one. About 13% of the sample lies in the top ten. Sample: PBMCs. The receptor source for this set is a human donor in good health (CMV status not recorded). Some clones in this sample may be carry-over from other donors' samples.

This clonotype was seen more than once but under ten times. The V call is TRBV11-2, the J call TRBJ2-1; TRBD2 agrees at 11 bases. Germline CDR1 SGHAT, CDR2 FQNNGV. Germline trimming cut 6 bases from V and 5 bases from J; bases unmatched to any gene: 6. The CDR3 runs 15 residues. CDR3 DNA sequence: TGTGCCAGCAGATCCCTAGCGGGGGGAGACAATGAGCAGTTCTTC. Amino acid sequence: CASRSLAGGDNEQFF.

This clonotype was picked up many times. V gene TRBV19 combines with J gene TRBJ2-7; either TRBD1 or TRBD2 may supply D (5 bases each). V dropped 5 bases and J dropped 5 bases, with 16 bases sitting between them. Germline V gives CDR1 LNHDA, CDR2 SQIVND (reference sequence). CDR3 length equals 14 residues. The CDR3 region is CASSVEGLDDEQYF. CDR3 sequence (DNA): TGTGCCAGTAGTGTCGAGGGGCTTGACGACGAGCAGTACTTC.

The rearrangement links TRBV4-1 to TRBJ1-2, with D maybe TRBD1 (6 bases). The germline gives CDR1 MGHRA, CDR2 YSYEKL. With 0 bases removed from V and 2 bases from J, the gap between germline ends came to 10 bases. The CDR3 sequence is 15 residues long. The CDR3: CASSQDFGGNYGYTF. The CDR3 DNA follows: TGCGCCAGCAGCCAAGATTTCGGGGGCAACTATGGCTACACCTTC.

This clonotype was observed once. The rearrangement joins TRBV10-3 to TRBJ2-7; unclear D gene. Trimming shortened V by 0 bases and J by 1 base, and 13 bases separated the two germline ends. This CDR3 spans 16 amino acids. Germline CDR1 reads ENHRY; CDR2 reads SYGVKD. CDR3 sequence reads: CAISESFRTLSYEQYF. The CDR3 DNA reads TGTGCCATCAGTGAGTCATTCAGAACCCTATCCTACGAGCAGTACTTC.

This clonotype was observed at least ten times. The gene calls are TRBV7-2 and TRBJ2-5; 8 bases agree with TRBD1. The CDR3 covers 14 residues. Trimming cost V 5 bases and J 4 bases; bases outside gene matches: 6. Germline V gives CDR1 SGHTA, CDR2 FQGNSA. CDR3 region: CASSPLDRAETQYF. The CDR3 coding sequence is TGTGCCAGCAGCCCGCTGGACAGGGCAGAGACCCAGTACTTC.

The genes are TRBV20-1 and TRBJ1-1; tentatively, D is TRBD1 (5 bases). This CDR3 region has 13 residues. V was trimmed by 1 base and J by 4 bases, leaving 10 bases between them. Germline-derived CDR1 and CDR2 are DFQATT and SNEGSKA (reference sequence). The CDR3 is CSARGGGATEAFF. The CDR3 bases are TGCAGTGCTAGAGGAGGCGGGGCCACTGAAGCTTTCTTT.

The CDR3 nucleotides read TGTGCCAGCAGCCAAGAGGATTTCCGGGGACCCGCGATAGAAGCTTTCTTT. Amino acids: CASSQEDFRGPAIEAFF. The V gene is TRBV4-2, the J gene TRBJ1-1, with TRBD1 as a possible D gene (5 bases). The CDR3 spans 17 residues. V was clipped by 0 bases and J by 8 bases, with 22 bases between them. Per germline, CDR1 LGHNA and CDR2 YNFKEQ.

This clonotype has more than one count but fewer than ten. J is TRBJ2-6 and V is TRBV11-2, with D possibly matching TRBD1 (6 bases). Germline assignment: CDR1 SGHAT and CDR2 FQNNGV. CDR3 length: 17 amino acids. Trimming left V 5 bases short and J 2 bases short, with 16 bases between. The CDR3 spells CASSLTGTPTGANVLTF. In DNA, the CDR3 is TGTGCCAGCAGCCTGACAGGTACCCCGACTGGGGCCAACGTCCTGACTTTC.

This clonotype was recorded a few times. The chain joins TRBV10-3 to TRBJ2-5; unclear D gene. CDR3 length equals 14 residues. Germline V gene sequence: CDR1 ENHRY, CDR2 SYGVKD. Trimming left V 10 bases short and J 1 base short, with 16 bases between. The CDR3 region is CATSIKNTQETQYF. The CDR3 DNA reads as TGTGCCACCTCGATTAAAAACACCCAAGAGACCCAGTACTTC.

The CDR3 DNA reads TGTGCCAGCAGCCAAGAGCGGGGGGGCTTAGAGACCCAGTACTTC. This sequence encodes CASSQERGGLETQYF. The chain is built from TRBV4-2 and TRBJ2-5, with 9 bases matching TRBD2. Germline CDR1 reads LGHNA; CDR2 reads YNFKEQ. Trimming at V came to 0 bases and at J to 4 bases, leaving 3 bases not matched to a gene. The CDR3 runs 15 residues.

This clonotype has ten or more counts. CDR3 bases: TGTGCCAGCAGCCCGTGGGGAGGGCGGGGGCCCAACACAGATACGCAGTATTTT. Its translation: CASSPWGGRGPNTDTQYF. V is TRBV7-8 and J is TRBJ2-3; D may be TRBD2 (7 bases). The V end lost 5 bases, the J end lost 2 bases, and 23 bases lay between the germline ends. The length of the CDR3 is 18 residues. The germline gives CDR1 SGHVS, CDR2 FQNEAQ.

This clonotype was recorded a few times. The CDR3 sequence: CASSLAESNEQFF. CDR3 nucleotide sequence: TGTGCCAGCAGCTTGGCCGAGAGTAATGAGCAGTTCTTC. V usage is TRBV5-6 and J usage is TRBJ2-1; D uncertain. Germline CDR1 and CDR2: SGHDT and YYEEEE. The CDR3 runs to 13 residues. Trimming shortened V by 0 bases and J by 7 bases, and 8 bases separated the two germline ends. Variable domain in full (rest from reference TRBV5-6 and TRBJ2-1): DAGVTQSPTHLIKTRGQQVTLRCSPKSGHDTVSWYQQALGQGPQFIFQYYEEEERQRGNFPDRFSGHQFPNYSSELNVNALLLGDSALYLCASSLAESNEQFFGPGTRLTVL.

The sample holds a few counts of this clonotype. The chain has TRBV28 and TRBJ2-1; D is unresolved. CDR1 MDHEN and CDR2 SYDVKM come from the germline V gene. Trimming shortened V by 5 bases and J by 3 bases, and 14 bases separated the two germline ends. There are 15 residues in the CDR3. CDR3 coding DNA: TGTGCCAGCAGTAGGGCCGGTGGTCTCTACAATGAGCAGTTCTTC. It codes for CASSRAGGLYNEQFF.

This chain links TRBV12-3 or TRBV12-4 with TRBJ2-3; maybe TRBD2 (6 bases). The CDR3 length is 14 residues. V was pared by 6 bases and J by 1 base, with 11 bases between. CDR3 sequence: CASSRGIRTDTQYF. CDR3 sequence (DNA): TGTGCCAGCAGCCGCGGGATCCGCACAGATACGCAGTATTTT.

V and J are TRBV28 and TRBJ1-2; TRBD1 matches 8 bases. Trimming at V came to 1 base and at J to 3 bases, leaving 10 bases not matched to a gene. This CDR3 region has 17 residues. The germline CDR1 and CDR2 sequences are MDHEN and SYDVKM. CDR3 loop: CASSLYYPVGQDYGYTF. CDR3 nucleotide sequence: TGTGCCAGCAGTTTATACTATCCCGTGGGACAGGACTATGGCTACACCTTC.

Remarks on this clonotype: Compared with germline, one end of the junction differs, possibly owing to a read error. J is TRBJ1-6 and V is TRBV28; no clear D. Germline V gives CDR1 MDHEN, CDR2 SYDVKM. CDR3 size: 12 residues. CDR3 in amino acids: CADQRNNSPPNF. DNA for the CDR3: TGTGCCGACCAGCGGAATAATTCACCCCCCAACTTT.

The table lists this clonotype with many counts. The J gene is TRBJ2-1, the V gene TRBV7-6; TRBD2 matches 8 bases. From germline, CDR1 is SGHVS and CDR2 FNYEAQ. There are 15 residues in the CDR3. The V gene end was trimmed by 1 base and the J gene end by 2 bases; junction bases not matched to a gene: 1. CDR3 protein: CASSLERGTYNEQFF. The CDR3 DNA reads as TGTGCCAGCAGCTTAGAGCGGGGGACCTACAATGAGCAGTTCTTC. The entire variable domain, with the rest obtained from reference TRBV7-6 and TRBJ2-1, is as follows: GAGVSQSPRYKVTKRGQDVALRCDPISGHVSLYWYRQALGQGPEFLTYFNYEAQQDKSGLPNDRFSAERPEGSISTLTIQRTEQRDSAMYRCASSLERGTYNEQFFGPGTRLTVL.

The rearrangement links TRBV7-7 to TRBJ2-5; TRBD2 might be the D (6 bases). The CDR3 is 14 residues long. Deletions cut 5 bases from V and 4 bases from J, with 14 bases between. The germline gives CDR1 SSHAT, CDR2 FNYEAQ (reference sequence). The DNA for the CDR3 is TGTGCCAGCAGCCATCAATATAGCGGAGAGACCCAGTACTTC. It translates to CASSHQYSGETQYF. Using reference TRBV7-7 and TRBJ2-5 for the parts outside the CDR3, the full variable domain is GAGVSQSPRYKVTKRGQDVTLRCDPISSHATLYWYQQALGQGPEFLTYFNYEAQPDKSGLPSDRFSAERPEGSISTLTIQRTEQRDSAMYRCASSHQYSGETQYFGPGTRLLVL.

This clonotype has more than one count but fewer than ten. This chain joins TRBV2 and TRBJ2-5, with no clear D. Per germline, CDR1 SNHLY and CDR2 FYNNEI. This CDR3 comprises 12 residues. The ends were cut back, 7 bases at V and 2 bases at J, with 8 bases in the middle. The CDR3 bases are TGTGCCAGCATGCTCAATCAAGAGACCCAGTACTTC. Its protein product is CASMLNQETQYF.

The chain carries TRBV7-9 and TRBJ2-3, with a possible D match to TRBD1 (6 bases). V was shortened by 1 base and J by 0 bases, with 14 bases between the two germline ends. Per germline, CDR1 SEHNR and CDR2 FQNEAQ (reference sequence). CDR3 size: 17 residues. The CDR3 region is CASSLVQTGPSTDTQYF. Written as DNA, the CDR3 is TGTGCCAGCAGCTTAGTTCAAACAGGGCCAAGCACAGATACGCAGTATTTT.

The V call is TRBV25-1, the J call TRBJ2-5; D may be TRBD1 or TRBD2 (5 bases each). Per germline, CDR1 MGHDK and CDR2 SYGVNS. Trimming pared 3 bases from V and 7 bases from J, leaving 15 bases between. The CDR3 consists of 14 residues. CDR3 amino acids: CASSDVGVRRTQYF. CDR3 DNA: TGTGCCAGCAGTGATGTGGGGGTCCGAAGGACCCAGTACTTC.

This clonotype was counted only a few times. The rearrangement links TRBV7-2 to TRBJ2-5, with TRBD1 matching over 7 bases. Per the germline V gene, CDR1 is SGHTA and CDR2 is FQGNSA. The J segment lost 7 bases and the V segment lost 5 bases, leaving 13 bases of the junction unmatched. CDR3 length: 15 residues. The CDR3 loop is CASSLTGQAPGTQYF. The CDR3 DNA reads as TGTGCCAGCAGCCTAACTGGACAGGCCCCCGGGACCCAGTACTTC. The full variable domain, rest sourced from reference TRBV7-2 and TRBJ2-5, is GAGVSQSPSNKVTEKGKDVELRCDPISGHTALYWYRQSLGQGLEFLIYFQGNSAPDKSGLPSDRFSAERTGGSVSTLTIQRTQQEDSAVYLCASSLTGQAPGTQYFGPGTRLLVL.

The chain recombines TRBV12-3 or TRBV12-4 with TRBJ1-2; tentative D call: TRBD1 (6 bases). The CDR3 extends over 13 amino acids. V was pared by 6 bases and J by 5 bases, with 13 bases between. CDR3 sequence: CASSSHRAYGYTF. The CDR3 coding sequence is TGTGCCAGCAGCTCTCACAGGGCATATGGCTACACCTTC.

The chain uses TRBV5-1 and TRBJ1-1; D ambiguous. The CDR3 spans 15 residues. Deletions cut 0 bases from V and 2 bases from J, with 11 bases between. The germline V gene encodes CDR1 SGHRS and CDR2 YFSETQ. In DNA form, the CDR3 reads TGCGCCAGCAGCTTGGGCCCAGGCCCAAACACTGAAGCTTTCTTT. Translation: CASSLGPGPNTEAFF. Full variable domain (rest looked up from reference TRBV5-1 and TRBJ1-1): KAGVTQTPRYLIKTRGQQVTLSCSPISGHRSVSWYQQTPGQGLQFLFEYFSETQRNKGNFPGRFSGRQFSNSRSEMNVSTLELGDSALYLCASSLGPGPNTEAFFGQGTRLTVV.

This clonotype was detected only a few times. The chain links TRBV7-2 to TRBJ2-1; 10 bases line up with TRBD2. The J segment lost 2 bases and the V segment lost 10 bases, leaving 14 bases of the junction unmatched. Germline V gene sequence: CDR1 SGHTA, CDR2 FQGNSA. The CDR3 covers 17 residues. The CDR3 bases are TGTGCCACCCCGCCTGGGGGCAGCGGGGGGGCCTACAATGAGCAGTTCTTC. Translation: CATPPGGSGGAYNEQFF. Full variable domain (remainder filled in from reference TRBV7-2 and TRBJ2-1): GAGVSQSPSNKVTEKGKDVELRCDPISGHTALYWYRQSLGQGLEFLIYFQGNSAPDKSGLPSDRFSAERTGGSVSTLTIQRTQQEDSAVYLCATPPGGSGGAYNEQFFGPGTRLTVL.

The chain joins TRBV6-5 to TRBJ2-5; 10 bases align to TRBD2. With V trimmed by 6 bases and J by 2 bases, 6 bases remained unmatched. Germline CDR1 and CDR2: MNHEY and SVGAGI. The CDR3 is 15 amino acids. As DNA, the CDR3 is TGTGCCAGCAGCCTCACTAGCGGGGAACAAGAGACCCAGTACTTC. It translates to CASSLTSGEQETQYF.

The V gene is TRBV7-6, the J gene TRBJ2-3; 8 positions agree with TRBD1. The length of the CDR3 is 14 residues. V gave up 8 bases and J gave up 1 base; unmatched junction bases: 5. Per the germline V gene, CDR1 is SGHVS and CDR2 is FNYEAQ. DNA of the CDR3: TGTGCCAGCCTTGAACAGGGGGGCACAGATACGCAGTATTTT. Protein: CASLEQGGTDTQYF.

V gene TRBV29-1 combines with J gene TRBJ2-1; unclear D gene. The CDR3 contains 15 residues. CDR1 and CDR2 (germline): SQVTM, ANQGSEA. Trimming removed 6 bases at V and 0 bases at J, with 15 bases between. The CDR3 protein is CSVTATRFSYNEQFF. As DNA, the CDR3 is TGCAGCGTGACGGCCACACGATTCTCCTACAATGAGCAGTTCTTC.

This clonotype was found a few times. The V gene is TRBV5-4, the J gene TRBJ2-1; unclear D gene. Deletions cut 0 bases from V and 10 bases from J, with 5 bases between. The V gene's germline CDR1 is SGHNT and CDR2 YYREEE (reference sequence). The CDR3 contains 11 residues. The DNA of the CDR3 is TGTGCCAGCAGCTTGGGGGCAGAGCAGTTCTTC. This codes for CASSLGAEQFF.

This clonotype was counted many times. The rearrangement uses TRBV19 and TRBJ2-5, with 8 bases aligning to TRBD2. Germline V gene sequence: CDR1 LNHDA, CDR2 SQIVND (reference sequence). With V trimmed by 5 bases and J by 4 bases, 6 bases remained unmatched. The CDR3 runs to 14 residues. Here the CDR3 DNA reads TGTGCCAGTAGTCCCGGGGGGGACCCAGAGACCCAGTACTTC. This encodes CASSPGGDPETQYF.

The chain is built from TRBV2 and TRBJ1-6; D is ambiguous. CDR1 and CDR2 (germline): SNHLY, FYNNEI. The CDR3 has 13 residues. The V end was cut by 10 bases, the J end by 9 bases, with 16 bases between. CDR3 loop: CATHFFSGSPLHF. The CDR3 region has the DNA TGTGCCACGCACTTCTTCAGCGGTTCACCCCTCCACTTT.